The 21 T cell receptor beta chains listed next were all sequenced from one sample in a study of T-cell memory formation after mild COVID-19. TCRdb ran MiXCR on the 5' RACE reads and lists one entry per CDR3 protein. Among about half a million distinct CDR3 sequences listed, around a sixth were seen once. The sequencing sample was made of PBMCs or a T cell subset sorted from them (not recorded which). The source of these receptors is an adult woman who had mild COVID-19 (a few samples of this study predate the infection). Cell type and time point are not known.

Written as DNA, the CDR3 is TGTGCCAGCAGCGTAGGGTCAGGGTCTGTAGCTTTCTTT. Translating gives CASSVGSGSVAFF. V is TRBV9 and J is TRBJ1-1; D is perhaps TRBD1 (5 bases). V was trimmed by 0 bases and J by 10 bases, leaving 13 bases between them. The CDR3 has 13 amino acids. The germline V gene encodes CDR1 SGDLS and CDR2 YYNGEE.

This clonotype was found a few times. The chain is built from TRBV7-2 and TRBJ2-4; D might be TRBD2 (6 bases). Germline V lookup: CDR1 SGHTA, CDR2 FQGNSA. V was pared by 3 bases and J by 3 bases, with 15 bases between. The CDR3 runs 16 residues. CDR3 DNA sequence: TGTGCCAGCAGCTTGGGACTTCCCGACTACAAAAACATTCAGTACTTC. The encoded protein is CASSLGLPDYKNIQYF.

The chain combines TRBV6-6 with TRBJ2-7; 7 bases agree with TRBD1. With 5 bases clipped from V and 0 bases from J, the junction kept 7 bases outside the gene matches. The CDR3 length is 15 residues. Germline assignment: CDR1 MNHNY and CDR2 SVGAGI (reference sequence). The CDR3 DNA follows: TGTGCCAGCAGTCCTACCGGGACAGTCTCCTACGAGCAGTACTTC. Translated, it gives CASSPTGTVSYEQYF.

J is TRBJ2-1 and V is TRBV6-1; D could derive from TRBD1 or TRBD2 (5 bases each). CDR1 MNHNS and CDR2 SASEGT come from the germline V gene. Between the trimmed V and J ends, which lost 4 bases and 14 bases, there was a span of 21 bases. The length of the CDR3 is 14 residues. The CDR3 here is CASSAVEGTSIEFF. The CDR3 DNA follows: TGTGCCAGCAGTGCCGTTGAAGGGACCAGCATTGAGTTCTTC.

This clonotype has more than one count but fewer than ten. This rearrangement joins TRBV6-1 to TRBJ2-5; D is undetermined. CDR1 is MNHNS and CDR2 is SASEGT in the germline V gene. This CDR3 has 14 amino acids. V was pared by 1 base and J by 3 bases, with 9 bases between. In nucleotides, the CDR3 is TGTGCCAGCAGTGAAGGTTGGATTAAAGAGACCCAGTACTTC. This codes for CASSEGWIKETQYF.

This chain connects TRBV20-1 to TRBJ1-5; 7 positions agree with TRBD1. CDR1 is DFQATT and CDR2 is SNEGSKA in the germline V gene (reference sequence). Trimming took 5 bases from V and 2 from J; bases not matched to a gene: 12. The CDR3 sequence is 16 residues long. For the CDR3, the DNA is TGCAGTGCTGGGAGAAACAGGGGATTGGGCAATCAGCCCCAGCATTTT. This translates into CSAGRNRGLGNQPQHF.

This clonotype has only a few counts. The chain couples TRBV5-1 to TRBJ1-1; no clear D. Between the trimmed V and J ends, which lost 1 base and 1 base, there was a span of 5 bases. Germline CDR1 is SGHRS and CDR2 is YFSETQ. This CDR3 spans 13 amino acids. As DNA, the CDR3 is TGCGCCAGCAGCTTGACGGCGAACACTGAAGCTTTCTTT. This codes for CASSLTANTEAFF. Together with reference TRBV5-1 and TRBJ1-1, the CDR3 gives the full variable domain: KAGVTQTPRYLIKTRGQQVTLSCSPISGHRSVSWYQQTPGQGLQFLFEYFSETQRNKGNFPGRFSGRQFSNSRSEMNVSTLELGDSALYLCASSLTANTEAFFGQGTRLTVV.

The chain links TRBV7-9 to TRBJ2-2; perhaps TRBD1 as D (6 bases). The germline V gene encodes CDR1 SEHNR and CDR2 FQNEAQ (reference sequence). Trimming cost V 6 bases and J 6 bases, with 14 bases left between them. The CDR3 sequence is 14 residues long. The CDR3 sequence is CASSPNRVAGELFF. As DNA, the CDR3 is TGTGCCAGCAGTCCTAACAGGGTCGCCGGGGAGCTGTTTTTT.

This rearrangement joins TRBV24-1 to TRBJ2-3, with D unclear. V was clipped by 7 bases and J by 1 base, with 8 bases between them. The germline V gene encodes CDR1 KGHDR and CDR2 SFDVKD. CDR3 length: 13 residues. The CDR3 nucleotides are TGTGCCACCAGGGGCATCGGCACAGATACGCAGTATTTT. Translated, it gives CATRGIGTDTQYF.

Only a few counts were recorded for this clonotype. The chain links TRBV20-1 to TRBJ2-1; 7 bases match TRBD2. The junction had 2 bases not matched to a gene; V was cut back by 3 bases and J by 0 bases. The CDR3 length is 14 residues. Germline V gene lookup returns CDR1 DFQATT and CDR2 SNEGSKA (reference sequence). The CDR3 region is CSASSGASYNEQFF. CDR3 coding DNA: TGCAGTGCTAGCAGCGGGGCCTCCTACAATGAGCAGTTCTTC.

The chain couples TRBV10-3 to TRBJ2-3, with 14 nucleotides matching TRBD2. The CDR3 has 15 amino acids. CDR1 ENHRY and CDR2 SYGVKD come from the germline V gene. V dropped 2 bases and J dropped 10; count of bases not matched to a gene: 5. CDR3 sequence reads: CAISEPGTSGSSQYF. In DNA, the CDR3 is TGTGCCATCAGTGAGCCCGGGACTAGCGGGAGTTCGCAGTATTTT.

The rearrangement joins TRBV30 to TRBJ2-7; 10 nucleotides align to TRBD1. CDR1 GTSNPN and CDR2 SVGIG come from the germline V gene (reference sequence). The junction had 11 bases not matched to a gene; V was cut back by 2 bases and J by 7 bases. This CDR3 contains 15 residues. The CDR3 loop is CAWSQTGTGVGEQYF. In DNA form, the CDR3 reads TGTGCCTGGAGTCAGACCGGGACAGGGGTAGGAGAGCAGTACTTC.

This clonotype turned up a few times. V usage is TRBV19 and J usage is TRBJ1-4, with D possibly matching TRBD1 (5 bases). Germline lookup yields CDR1 LNHDA and CDR2 SQIVND (reference sequence). The V and J ends lost 7 bases and 12 bases respectively, with 21 bases between them. The CDR3 has 14 residues. The CDR3 nucleotides are TGTGCCAGTACTCAGGGCCTAACCGGGATGGAACTGTTTTTT. Protein: CASTQGLTGMELFF.

The table lists this clonotype with many counts. The gene calls are TRBV20-1 and TRBJ2-1, with 9 bases fitting TRBD2. CDR1 is DFQATT and CDR2 is SNEGSKA in the germline V gene (reference sequence). After removal of 5 bases from V and 2 bases from J, the junction contained 10 bases not matched to a gene. The CDR3 runs to 16 residues. Written as DNA, the CDR3 is TGCAGTGCTTCCGCGGTCGCGGGGGGGCCCTACAATGAGCAGTTCTTC. Translated: CSASAVAGGPYNEQFF.

About this clonotype: A clone one base away is much larger, so this may be a read error. The chain is built from TRBV4-1 and TRBJ1-6; D call uncertain. Looked up from germline, CDR1 is MGHRA and CDR2 is YSYEKL. The CDR3 spans 15 residues. The CDR3 DNA is TGCGCCAGCAGCCAAGCTACGATTACGAATTCACCCATCCACTTT. It yields the protein CASSQATITNSPIHF.

V usage is TRBV20-1 and J usage is TRBJ1-1; D gene uncertain. Deletions cut 4 bases from V and 0 bases from J, with 12 bases between. The CDR3 is 14 amino acids. CDR1 is DFQATT, CDR2 SNEGSKA, per germline (reference sequence). CDR3 DNA: TGCAGTGCTACGGATCCGAATATGAACACTGAAGCTTTCTTT. Translating it yields CSATDPNMNTEAFF.

This clonotype was counted only a few times. CDR3 residues: CSARETSGSTDTQYF. DNA of the CDR3: TGCAGTGCTAGAGAGACTAGCGGTAGCACAGATACGCAGTATTTT. The gene calls are TRBV20-1 and TRBJ2-3, with 9 bases that match TRBD2. CDR3 length: 15 residues. Per the germline V gene, CDR1 is DFQATT and CDR2 is SNEGSKA (reference sequence). J lost 0 bases, V lost 0 bases, and 1 base had no gene match.

This clonotype was seen a handful of times. Its ends do not fully match the called genes, so a read error is possible. This chain uses TRBV7-7 with TRBJ2-7; 9 nucleotides match TRBD1. The CDR3 loop spans 15 amino acids. CDR1 is SSHAT, CDR2 FNYEAQ, per germline (reference sequence). The CDR3 DNA sequence: TGTGCTAGCAGCTTAGAGTGGACAGGGGCCTACGAGCAGTACTTC. This gives the protein CASSLEWTGAYEQYF.

This clonotype has just a few counts. The chain carries TRBV2 and TRBJ2-1; D unclear. This CDR3 spans 12 amino acids. The V end lost 3 bases, the J end lost 14 bases, and 14 bases lay between the germline ends. Germline CDR1 reads SNHLY; CDR2 reads FYNNEI. The CDR3 sequence is CASSENPHTEFF. The DNA for the CDR3 is TGTGCCAGCAGTGAGAATCCCCATACGGAGTTCTTC.

This clonotype was observed a handful of times. The V gene is TRBV4-3, the J gene TRBJ2-2, with D possibly TRBD1 on 5 matching bases. The V end lost 0 bases, the J end lost 1 base, and 15 bases lay between the germline ends. The CDR3 contains 18 residues. Germline V CDR1 and CDR2: LGHNA, YSLEER. This CDR3 reads CASSQDRGGELNTGELFF. The CDR3 bases are TGCGCCAGCAGCCAAGATAGGGGCGGAGAGCTGAACACCGGGGAGCTGTTTTTT.

A few counts support this clonotype. The genes are TRBV12-3 or TRBV12-4 and TRBJ1-2; D is possibly TRBD1 (5 bases). The V gene lost 3 bases and the J gene lost 4 bases, with 9 bases spanning the gap. CDR3 length equals 13 residues. The chain's CDR3 is CASSLQGIYGYTF. As DNA, the CDR3 is TGTGCCAGCAGTTTGCAGGGTATCTATGGCTACACCTTC.